Each of the 21 T cell receptor beta chains below was sequenced from the same sample in a study of control samples from healthy donors and cancer patients. Repertoires were generated with immunoSEQ multiplex PCR, while TCRdb's copy carries only in-frame clones and drops some. Among about 55,000 clones listed, approximately 86% were seen once. Sequencing was performed on blood. The receptors were sampled from a man aged 45 to 65 in good health.

The gene calls are TRBV6-5 and TRBJ2-1, with D possibly being TRBD1 or TRBD2 (6 bases each). Germline V gene lookup returns CDR1 MNHEY and CDR2 SVGAGI. The V end lost 10 bases, the J end lost 4 bases, and 17 bases lay between the germline ends. This CDR3 has 14 residues. The CDR3 DNA follows: TGTGCCACACACGCGCGGGACAAGTACAATGAGCAGTTCTTC. This sequence encodes CATHARDKYNEQFF.

This chain uses TRBV9 with TRBJ1-2, with TRBD1 matching 7 bases. Germline V gene lookup returns CDR1 SGDLS and CDR2 YYNGEE. The CDR3 totals 18 residues. The V gene end was trimmed by 3 bases and the J gene end by 0 bases; junction bases not matched to a gene: 14. CDR3 bases: TGTGCCAGCAGCGGGGCGGGTTTACAGGGGCCTGCTAACTATGGCTACACCTTC. Translated: CASSGAGLQGPANYGYTF.

In this sample, this clone turned up once. The rearrangement joins TRBV24-1 to TRBJ1-1; TRBD1 matches 7 bases. V lost 5 bases, J lost 1 base, and 9 bases stayed unmatched. The CDR3 consists of 16 residues. Per germline, CDR1 KGHDR and CDR2 SFDVKD. The CDR3, as DNA: TGTGCCACCAGTGGGTACTCAGGGGGAAGGAACACTGAAGCTTTCTTT. It codes for CATSGYSGGRNTEAFF.

The V and J genes are TRBV28 and TRBJ2-1, with 11 bases that match TRBD1. Trimming cost V 3 bases and J 3 bases; bases outside gene matches: 1. The CDR3 length is 15 residues. Per the germline V gene, CDR1 is MDHEN and CDR2 is SYDVKM. CDR3 sequence (DNA): TGTGCCAGCAGTTTGGGGACAGGGGGCTACAATGAGCAGTTCTTC. Its protein is CASSLGTGGYNEQFF.

This sequence joins TRBV7-2 and TRBJ2-5; tentative D call: TRBD1 (6 bases). The CDR3 spans 15 residues. Trimming left V 5 bases short and J 0 bases short, with 13 bases between. The germline V gene has CDR1 SGHTA and CDR2 FQGNSA. The CDR3 nucleotides are TGTGCCAGCAGCCATCAGGCAGGGGACCAAGAGACCCAGTACTTC. Residues: CASSHQAGDQETQYF.

This rearrangement joins TRBV5-1 to TRBJ2-5; TRBD2 matches at 8 bases. CDR1 SGHRS and CDR2 YFSETQ come from the germline V gene. The V gene end was trimmed by 7 bases and the J gene end by 3 bases; junction bases not matched to a gene: 11. This CDR3 is built from 15 residues. Written as DNA, the CDR3 is TGCGCCAGCGCGGGAGGAGCGGGACTGGAAGAGACCCAGTACTTC. Protein: CASAGGAGLEETQYF.

The genes are TRBV10-3 and TRBJ1-6, with 8 bases that match TRBD1. Germline CDR1 is ENHRY and CDR2 is SYGVKD. The ends lost 3 bases at V and 8 bases at J; junction bases unmatched: 3. CDR3 length: 14 amino acids. CDR3 nucleotides: TGTGCCATCAGTGATTCAGGGGGCGATTCACCCCTCCACTTT. Translation: CAISDSGGDSPLHF.

J is TRBJ1-5 and V is TRBV28, with no clear D. Deletions cut 5 bases from V and 3 bases from J, with 8 bases between. The CDR3 loop spans 13 amino acids. CDR1 and CDR2 from the germline V gene are MDHEN and SYDVKM. The CDR3 sequence is CASSEDNNQPQHF. The DNA for the CDR3 is TGTGCCAGCAGTGAAGACAACAATCAGCCCCAGCATTTT.

This chain uses TRBV5-6 with TRBJ1-3; D uncertain. Germline V lookup: CDR1 SGHDT, CDR2 YYEEEE. V gave up 6 bases and J gave up 0 bases, with 7 bases separating them. The CDR3 spans 13 residues. The CDR3 spells CASTRSSGNTIYF. Written as DNA, the CDR3 is TGTGCCAGCACCCGATCCTCTGGAAACACCATATATTTT. Combining the CDR3 with reference TRBV5-6 and TRBJ1-3 gives the whole variable domain DAGVTQSPTHLIKTRGQQVTLRCSPKSGHDTVSWYQQALGQGPQFIFQYYEEEERQRGNFPDRFSGHQFPNYSSELNVNALLLGDSALYLCASTRSSGNTIYFGEGSWLTVV.

This clone occurred a few times. The V and J genes are TRBV28 and TRBJ2-6, with 7 nucleotides matching TRBD1. V shed 5 bases, J shed 4 bases, and the junction held 5 bases outside the gene matches. This CDR3 is built from 15 residues. Germline CDR1 reads MDHEN; CDR2 reads SYDVKM. The CDR3, as DNA: TGTGCCAGCAGTCTGACAGGGACCGGGGCCAACGTCCTGACTTTC. Its translation is CASSLTGTGANVLTF.

This chain links TRBV25-1 with TRBJ2-7; 8 bases are shared with TRBD2. The CDR3 loop spans 15 amino acids. Germline CDR1 and CDR2: MGHDK and SYGVNS. V lost 5 bases and J lost 3; bases outside the gene matches: 9. DNA of the CDR3: TGTGCCAGCAGTCCACGGGAGGGCCTGTACTACGAGCAGTACTTC. Amino acids: CASSPREGLYYEQYF.

CDR3 protein: CASSPETGSSYEQYF. In DNA, the CDR3 is TGTGCCAGCAGTCCCGAGACAGGATCCTCCTACGAGCAGTACTTC. The chain combines TRBV28 with TRBJ2-7; the D gene is possibly TRBD1 (6 bases). Trimming took 5 bases from V and 0 from J, leaving 14 bases between them. Germline CDR1 MDHEN, CDR2 SYDVKM. The CDR3 has 15 residues. Drawing the rest from reference TRBV28 and TRBJ2-7, the complete variable domain is DVKVTQSSRYLVKRTGEKVFLECVQDMDHENMFWYRQDPGLGLRLIYFSYDVKMKEKGDIPEGYSVSREKKERFSLILESASTNQTSMYLCASSPETGSSYEQYFGPGTRLTVT.

The chain is built from TRBV7-9 and TRBJ2-7, with D unclear. The CDR3 loop spans 13 amino acids. V dropped 5 bases and J dropped 5 bases, with 13 bases sitting between them. Germline lookup yields CDR1 SEHNR and CDR2 FQNEAQ (reference sequence). CDR3 DNA: TGTGCCAGCAGCCAAAGGAACGGGCACGAGCAGTACTTC. This translates into CASSQRNGHEQYF.

The J gene is TRBJ2-1, the V gene TRBV9; 11 nucleotides match TRBD2. Germline trimming cut 3 bases from V and 8 bases from J; bases unmatched to any gene: 7. This CDR3 has 15 amino acids. Germline CDR1 reads SGDLS; CDR2 reads YYNGEE. CDR3 sequence (DNA): TGTGCCAGCAGCGGAACTAGCGGGAGTGGAGATGAGCAGTTCTTC. Protein sequence: CASSGTSGSGDEQFF.

The chain links TRBV5-4 to TRBJ1-2, with D unresolved. Trimming took off 3 bases at V and 0 bases at J, with 12 bases between the two ends. The CDR3 consists of 15 residues. Germline V gene lookup returns CDR1 SGHNT and CDR2 YYREEE (reference sequence). In DNA, the CDR3 is TGTGCCAGCAGCTCCCTGTTGGTCTCTAACTATGGCTACACCTTC. It is translated as CASSSLLVSNYGYTF.

The chain joins TRBV7-3 to TRBJ2-1; tentatively, D is TRBD1 or TRBD2 (5 bases each). This CDR3 is built from 14 residues. V dropped 5 bases and J dropped 4 bases, with 12 bases sitting between them. Germline assignment: CDR1 SGHTA and CDR2 FQGTGA. This CDR3 is CASSPRGDYNEQFF. CDR3 DNA sequence: TGTGCCAGCAGCCCCCGGGGCGATTACAATGAGCAGTTCTTC.

This chain connects TRBV6-1 to TRBJ2-1; 14 bases line up with TRBD2. CDR3 length equals 16 residues. Per the germline V gene, CDR1 is MNHNS and CDR2 is SASEGT. The junction had 7 bases not matched to a gene; V was cut back by 3 bases and J by 9 bases. In DNA form, the CDR3 reads TGTGCCAGCAGTGAGACTTCGGGACTAGCGGGAGCTGAGCAGTTCTTC. Protein product: CASSETSGLAGAEQFF.

This sequence joins TRBV6-2 or TRBV6-3 and TRBJ2-4, with TRBD1 as a possible D gene (6 bases). This CDR3 is built from 15 residues. Germline V lookup: CDR1 MNHEY, CDR2 SVGEGT. V was cut by 0 bases and J by 6 bases, with 12 bases left in between. The CDR3 DNA reads TGTGCCAGCAGTTACTCCATGGGGGCCCTAAACATTCAGTACTTC. It is translated as CASSYSMGALNIQYF.

The chain couples TRBV5-6 to TRBJ2-5; no clear D gene. Deletions cut 0 bases from V and 4 bases from J, with 7 bases between. The V gene's germline CDR1 is SGHDT and CDR2 YYEEEE. The CDR3 loop spans 13 amino acids. In DNA form, the CDR3 reads TGTGCCAGCAGCTTGGGGTGGGGAGAGACCCAGTACTTC. Residues: CASSLGWGETQYF.

The chain is built from TRBV19 and TRBJ2-3; D possibly corresponds to TRBD2 (6 bases). The V gene's germline CDR1 is LNHDA and CDR2 SQIVND (reference sequence). Trimming removed 3 bases from V and 5 bases from J, with 12 bases in between. The CDR3 has 14 amino acids. CDR3 in DNA: TGTGCCAGTAGTATGGACTATGGGGGAGATACGCAGTATTTT. Translation: CASSMDYGGDTQYF. The variable domain in full, with the rest retrieved from reference TRBV19 and TRBJ2-3, is DGGITQSPKYLFRKEGQNVTLSCEQNLNHDAMYWYRQDPGQGLRLIYYSQIVNDFQKGDIAEGYSVSREKKESFPLTVTSAQKNPTAFYLCASSMDYGGDTQYFGPGTRLTVL.

This clone was counted once. V usage is TRBV18 and J usage is TRBJ2-5; 7 bases fit TRBD1. Germline loops: CDR1 KGHSH, CDR2 LQKENI. This CDR3 has 14 amino acids. J gave up 0 bases and V 3 bases, and 1 base lay outside the gene matches. Here the CDR3 DNA reads TGTGCCAGCTCACCCAGGGGGAACCAAGAGACCCAGTACTTC. Protein product: CASSPRGNQETQYF.